These T cell receptor beta chains were read from a single sample in a study of control samples from healthy donors and cancer patients. The protocol was immunoSEQ multiplex PCR, while the TCRdb copy is restricted to in-frame clones and leaves out a portion. The sample gives fewer than 250,000 clones, approximately 91% of which show up once; about 2% is in the top ten. Sequencing used blood. These receptors all stem from a man aged 25-45 years in good health. CDR3s include the opening cysteine and the closing phenylalanine or tryptophan. Fields, in order: clone size, V gene, J gene, D gene, CDR3 DNA, CDR3 protein. A D gene is named only where the DNA matches it firmly. Expanded clones get a size class; other rows say once, few or many, or leave the size out.

>-|TRBV19|TRBJ1-1|-
TGTGCCAGTAGCTGGGGACCGAACACTGAAGCTTTCTTT
CASSWGPNTEAFF
>few|TRBV5-6|TRBJ1-6|-
TGTGCCAGCAGCTTGAATAATTCACCCCTCCACTTT
CASSLNNSPLHF
>-|TRBV7-2|TRBJ1-2|TRBD1
TGTGCCAGCAGCCCAGAGTTGGGACAGGCATACGGCTACACCTTC
CASSPELGQAYGYTF
>-|TRBV6-1|TRBJ1-3|-
TGTGCCAGCAGTGAAGGCCAGGCGAGCTCTGGAAACACCATATATTTT
CASSEGQASSGNTIYF
>-|TRBV24-1|TRBJ2-7|-
TGTGCCACGGGCAGGGGGGGGGAGCAGTACTTC
CATGRGGEQYF
>once|TRBV24-1|TRBJ2-6|-
TGTGCCACCTCGGAAACAGGTGCCGGGGCCAACGTCCTGACTTTC
CATSETGAGANVLTF
>-|TRBV6-5|TRBJ1-5|TRBD1
TGTGCCAGCATGGGGACAGGAGGTTATCAGCCCCAGCATTTT
CASMGTGGYQPQHF
>-|TRBV7-9|TRBJ1-1|-
TGTGCCAGCAGCTATTTGGGGGGGACTGAAGCTTTCTTT
CASSYLGGTEAFF
>-|TRBV6-5|TRBJ2-1|-
TGTGCCGGCACTAGGGCCAATGGGGGTTATGAGCAGTTCTTC
CAGTRANGGYEQFF
>-|TRBV15|TRBJ2-1|-
TGTGCCACCAGCAGGGCCACAGTGGATGAGCAGTTCTTC
CATSRATVDEQFF
>-|TRBV5-8|TRBJ2-6|-
TGTGCCAGCAGCTTGGCCGGTCGTAGCTCTGGGGCCAACGTCCTGACTTTC
CASSLAGRSSGANVLTF
>-|TRBV3-1/TRBV3-2|TRBJ2-4|-
TGTGCCAGCAGCCAACGCACACAGGAAAACATTCAGTACTTC
CASSQRTQENIQYF
>-|TRBV28|TRBJ2-1|-
TGTGCCAGCAGTTTCCGACAAGTGGCTTACAATGAGCAGTTCTTC
CASSFRQVAYNEQFF
>once|TRBV24-1|TRBJ1-5|-
TGTGCCACCAGTGCAGGTACAGGGAATCAGCCCCAGCATTTT
CATSAGTGNQPQHF
>-|TRBV2|TRBJ1-2|-
TGTGCCAGCAGTGTCCGAGGGATTGGCTACACCTTC
CASSVRGIGYTF
>-|TRBV6-6|TRBJ1-4|TRBD1
TGTGCCAGCAGTTACTACGACAGGGTTGAAAAACTGTTTTTT
CASSYYDRVEKLFF
>-|TRBV9|TRBJ1-2|TRBD1
TGTGCCAGCAGCCCCGAGAAACATCGACAGGGGGTCTATGGCTACACCTTC
CASSPEKHRQGVYGYTF
>-|TRBV6-5|TRBJ2-3|TRBD2
TGTGCCAGCAGTAGCGGGGGGGAGGCAGATACGCAGTATTTT
CASSSGGEADTQYF
>-|TRBV5-8|TRBJ1-5|-
TGTGCCAGCAGCCGAATAACCCATACACCGATTAATCAGCCCCAGCATTTT
CASSRITHTPINQPQHF
>-|TRBV30|TRBJ1-5|-
TGTGCCTGGAGTCTAGGGAGTTCCGGGCAGCCCCAGCATTTT
CAWSLGSSGQPQHF
>once|TRBV15|TRBJ1-5|-
TGTGCCACCAGCACCCAGACGACCCTTCTGAGCAATCAGCCCCAGCATTTT
CATSTQTTLLSNQPQHF
>-|TRBV12-5|TRBJ1-1|-
TGTGCTAGTGGTTTGGTCGCTTTCTTT
CASGLVAFF
>-|TRBV19|TRBJ1-1|TRBD1
TGTGCCAGTATCCGGTTTGGGACAGGGAACACTGAAGCTTTCTTT
CASIRFGTGNTEAFF
>-|TRBV14|TRBJ2-3|-
TGTGCCAGCAGCCAAATTCACAGGACGTTGGCCCGCACAGATACGCAGTATTTT
CASSQIHRTLARTDTQYF
>-|TRBV21-1|TRBJ1-6|-
TGTGCCAGCAGCAAAAGGACTATGGACCACTTT
CASSKRTMDHF
>-|TRBV5-1|TRBJ2-3|TRBD2
TGCGCCAGCAGCTGGGGGCTGGGACTAGCGGGGGTGAAGACAGATACGCAGTATTTT
CASSWGLGLAGVKTDTQYF
>once|TRBV12-3/TRBV12-4|TRBJ1-1|TRBD1
TGTGCCAGCAGTTTAGCGCGGACAGGTTTAACTTTCTTT
CASSLARTGLTFF
>-|TRBV30|TRBJ1-5|-
TGTGCCTGGAGTGAGGGAGGCAATCAGCCCCAGCATTTT
CAWSEGGNQPQHF
>once|TRBV6-5|TRBJ1-2|-
TGTGCCAGCTTCGGGACTGCGAACTATGGCTACACCTTC
CASFGTANYGYTF
>-|TRBV3-1/TRBV3-2|TRBJ2-1|-
TGTGCCAGCAGCCAATTTACACCCGGCTACAATGAGCAGTTCTTC
CASSQFTPGYNEQFF
>-|TRBV12-3/TRBV12-4|TRBJ2-7|TRBD1
TGTGCCAGCAGAGCGGGACAGGGATCCGAGCAGTACTTC
CASRAGQGSEQYF
>-|TRBV11-1|TRBJ1-1|TRBD1
TGTGCCAGCAGAACCGGGACAGGGGCCCTGGAAGCTTTCTTT
CASRTGTGALEAFF
>once|TRBV11-3|TRBJ2-3|-
TGTGCCAGCAGCCCCGGGGAAGCGCTAAGTACGCAGTATTTT
CASSPGEALSTQYF
>-|TRBV6-1|TRBJ1-2|TRBD1
TGTGCCAGCAGTGAATTCACAGGGGCTAACTATGGCTACACCTTC
CASSEFTGANYGYTF
>-|TRBV27|TRBJ2-3|-
TGTGCCAGCACCCAAAGGGTCACAGATACGCAGTATTTT
CASTQRVTDTQYF
>-|TRBV19|TRBJ1-4|-
TGTGCCAGTAGCCAGAGGGGAGAGAGTGAAAAACTGTTTTTT
CASSQRGESEKLFF